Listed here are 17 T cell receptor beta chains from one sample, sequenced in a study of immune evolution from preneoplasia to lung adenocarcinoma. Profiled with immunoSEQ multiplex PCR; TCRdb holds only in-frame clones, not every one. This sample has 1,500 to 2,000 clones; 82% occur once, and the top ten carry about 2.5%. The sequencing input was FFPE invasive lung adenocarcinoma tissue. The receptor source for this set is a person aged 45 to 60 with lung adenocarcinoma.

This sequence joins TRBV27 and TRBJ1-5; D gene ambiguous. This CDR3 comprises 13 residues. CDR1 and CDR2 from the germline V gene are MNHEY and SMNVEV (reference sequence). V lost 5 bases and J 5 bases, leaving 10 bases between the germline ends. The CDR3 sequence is CASSAGSHQPQHF. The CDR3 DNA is TGTGCCAGCAGTGCGGGGTCTCATCAGCCCCAGCATTTT.

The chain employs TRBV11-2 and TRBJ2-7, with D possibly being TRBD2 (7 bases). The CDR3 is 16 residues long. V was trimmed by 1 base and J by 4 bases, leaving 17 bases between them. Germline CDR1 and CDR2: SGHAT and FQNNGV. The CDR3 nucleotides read TGTGCCAGCAGCTTAGTGGGGGGGGGACAAAATTACGAGCAGTACTTC. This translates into CASSLVGGGQNYEQYF.

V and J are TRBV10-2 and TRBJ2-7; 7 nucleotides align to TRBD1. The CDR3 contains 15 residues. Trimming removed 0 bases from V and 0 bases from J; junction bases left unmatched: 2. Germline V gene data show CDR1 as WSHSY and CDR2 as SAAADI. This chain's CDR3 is CASSESRTGSYEQYF. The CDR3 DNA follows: TGCGCCAGCAGTGAGTCGAGGACAGGCTCCTACGAGCAGTACTTC.

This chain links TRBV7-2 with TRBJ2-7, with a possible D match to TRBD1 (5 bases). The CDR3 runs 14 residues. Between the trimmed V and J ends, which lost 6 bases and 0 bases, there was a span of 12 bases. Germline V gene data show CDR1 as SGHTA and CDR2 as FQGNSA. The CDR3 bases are TGTGCCAGCAGAAAGGGGCCCGGCTCCTACGAGCAGTACTTC. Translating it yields CASRKGPGSYEQYF.

The CDR3 reads CASSQADRGPGNTIYF. The CDR3, as DNA: TGCGCCAGCAGCCAAGCCGACAGGGGGCCTGGAAACACCATATATTTT. This chain uses TRBV4-3 with TRBJ1-3, with 10 bases that match TRBD1. The V segment lost 1 base and the J segment 2 bases; nucleotides outside the gene matches: 2. Germline V gene lookup returns CDR1 LGHNA and CDR2 YSLEER. The CDR3 consists of 16 residues.

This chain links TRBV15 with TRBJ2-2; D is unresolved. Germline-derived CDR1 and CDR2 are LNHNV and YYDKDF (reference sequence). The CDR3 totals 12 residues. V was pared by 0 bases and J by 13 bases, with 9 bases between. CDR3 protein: CATSRDYRMLFF. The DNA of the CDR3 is TGTGCCACCAGCAGAGACTATCGTATGCTGTTTTTT.

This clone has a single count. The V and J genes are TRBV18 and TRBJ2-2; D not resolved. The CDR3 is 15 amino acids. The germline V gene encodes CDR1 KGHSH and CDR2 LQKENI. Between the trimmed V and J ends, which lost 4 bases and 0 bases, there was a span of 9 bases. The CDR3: CASSLWTTNTGELFF. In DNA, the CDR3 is TGTGCCAGCTCACTATGGACCACGAACACCGGGGAGCTGTTTTTT.

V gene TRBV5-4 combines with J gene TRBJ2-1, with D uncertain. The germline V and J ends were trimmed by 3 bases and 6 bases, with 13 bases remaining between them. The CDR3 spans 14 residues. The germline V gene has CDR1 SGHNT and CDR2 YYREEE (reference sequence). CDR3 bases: TGTGCCAGCAGCTCCCTGCGTTTTGGCAATGAGCAGTTCTTC. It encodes CASSSLRFGNEQFF.

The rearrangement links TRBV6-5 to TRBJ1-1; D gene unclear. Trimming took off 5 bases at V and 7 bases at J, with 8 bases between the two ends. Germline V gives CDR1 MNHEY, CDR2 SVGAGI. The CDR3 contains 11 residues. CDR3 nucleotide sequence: TGTGCCAGCAGTAGTGGGAGTGAAGCTTTCTTT. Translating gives CASSSGSEAFF.

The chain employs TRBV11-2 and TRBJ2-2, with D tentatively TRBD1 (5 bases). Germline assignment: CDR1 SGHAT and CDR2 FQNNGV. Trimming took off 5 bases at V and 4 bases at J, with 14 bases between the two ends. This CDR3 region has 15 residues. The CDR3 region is CASSTNPTATGELFF. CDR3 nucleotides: TGTGCCAGCAGCACGAATCCGACAGCCACCGGGGAGCTGTTTTTT.

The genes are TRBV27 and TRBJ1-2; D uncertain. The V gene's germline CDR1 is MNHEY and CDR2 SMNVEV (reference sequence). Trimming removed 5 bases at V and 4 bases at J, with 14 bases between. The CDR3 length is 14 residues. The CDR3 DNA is TGTGCCAGCAGTACCCAGCCGACTACCTATGGCTACACCTTC. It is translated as CASSTQPTTYGYTF.

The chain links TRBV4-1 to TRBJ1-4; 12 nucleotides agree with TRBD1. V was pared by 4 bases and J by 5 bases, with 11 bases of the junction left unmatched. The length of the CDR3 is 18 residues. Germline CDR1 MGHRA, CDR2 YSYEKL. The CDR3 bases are TGCGCCAGCAGCCCAGGGCCCCGGGACAGGGGGCGGAATGAAAAACTGTTTTTT. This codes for CASSPGPRDRGRNEKLFF.

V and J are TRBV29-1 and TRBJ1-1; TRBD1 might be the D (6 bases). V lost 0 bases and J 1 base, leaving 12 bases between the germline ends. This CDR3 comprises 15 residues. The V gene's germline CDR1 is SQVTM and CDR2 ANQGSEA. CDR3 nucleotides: TGCAGCGTTGAAGATTCGGGGGCTGGGAACACTGAAGCTTTCTTT. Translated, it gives CSVEDSGAGNTEAFF.

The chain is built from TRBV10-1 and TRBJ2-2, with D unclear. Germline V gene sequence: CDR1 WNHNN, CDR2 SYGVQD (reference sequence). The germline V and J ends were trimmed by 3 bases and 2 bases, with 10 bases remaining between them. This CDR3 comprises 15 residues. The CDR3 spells CASSEQQQNTGELFF. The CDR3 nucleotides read TGCGCCAGCAGTGAACAGCAACAAAACACCGGGGAGCTGTTTTTT.

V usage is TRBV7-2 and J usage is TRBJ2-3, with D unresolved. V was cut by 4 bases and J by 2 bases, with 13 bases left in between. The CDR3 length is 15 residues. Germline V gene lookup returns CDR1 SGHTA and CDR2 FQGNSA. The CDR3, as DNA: TGTGCCAGCAGCTACCACGACTTGCACACAGATACGCAGTATTTT. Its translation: CASSYHDLHTDTQYF.

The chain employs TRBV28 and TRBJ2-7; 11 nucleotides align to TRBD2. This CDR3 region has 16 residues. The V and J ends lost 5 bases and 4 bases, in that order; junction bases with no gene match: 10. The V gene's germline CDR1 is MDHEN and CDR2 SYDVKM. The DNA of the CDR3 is TGTGCCAGCAGTCACGAAAGACTAGCGGGACCTTACGAGCAGTACTTC. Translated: CASSHERLAGPYEQYF.

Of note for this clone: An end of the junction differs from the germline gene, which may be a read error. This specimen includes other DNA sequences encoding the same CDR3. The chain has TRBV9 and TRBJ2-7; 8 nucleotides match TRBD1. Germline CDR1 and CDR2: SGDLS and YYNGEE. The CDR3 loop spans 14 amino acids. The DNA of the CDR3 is TGTGCCAGCAGCGTAACGGGACAGGCCTATGAGCAGTACTTC. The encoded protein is CASSVTGQAYEQYF.